This T cell receptor (beta chain) was recovered during a study of monozygotic twins with cystic fibrosis. Study information: Library input was 3 to 3.5 micrograms of fragmented DNA, with approximately 16 PCR cycles.

The repertoire was sequenced with immunoSEQ multiplex PCR; TCRdb's copy has only in-frame clones and lacks some. The table lists 20,000 or so clones, just under 90% of them singletons. The CDR3 sequence is 15 residues long. Germline values: CDR1 MNHEY, CDR2 SVGAGI. V was cut by 4 bases and J by 5 bases, with 16 bases left in between. This receptor was obtained from a woman aged 25 to 39 with cystic fibrosis. What was sequenced was blood. The chain combines TRBV6-5 with TRBJ2-3; tentatively, D is TRBD2 (6 bases). CDR3 sequence: CASSSWRGDQDTQYF. The CDR3 nucleotides are TGTGCCAGCAGTTCCTGGCGGGGTGACCAAGATACGCAGTATTTT.